This T cell receptor (beta chain) emerged from a study of cytomegalovirus exposure and HLA in healthy donors. The PCR employed 60 Vbeta primers together with 13 Jbeta primers. As originally analysed: In a later analysis, roughly 11 million of tens of millions of unique beta chains occurred in at least two donors. The data were produced by immunoSEQ multiplex PCR, yet TCRdb's version contains in-frame clones alone and is incomplete. That table is the source of V, J and clone size, and D and trimming were worked out from the DNA. The sample lists about 98,000 clones; more than 60% were seen once. V lost 2 bases and J lost 8, with 9 bases in between. Germline CDR1 and CDR2: GTSNPN and SVGIG (reference sequence). The CDR3 totals 11 residues.

The chain links TRBV30 to TRBJ1-1, with unresolved D. This TCR derives from a man aged 50-59 years in good health and CMV-seronegative. Source material: PBMCs. In DNA form, the CDR3 reads TGTGCCTGGAGTAACACGCCGGAAGCTTTCTTT. As protein: CAWSNTPEAFF.